A selection of T cell receptor beta chains follows, all from one sample in a study of early T cells in non-severe SARS-CoV-2 infection. TCRdb reprocessed the 5' RACE reads via MiXCR and lists one record per CDR3 protein. The table includes 63,000 or so distinct CDR3 sequences, 12% detected once. The sample comprised whole blood. The receptors originated from an adult who was a healthcare worker with PCR-confirmed SARS-CoV-2 infection or an uninfected control (not recorded which). Both conserved end residues are part of each CDR3. Fields, in order: V gene, J gene, clone size, D gene, CDR3 protein, CDR3 DNA. D genes are given only for firm matches. Where a row states a size, it is once, few, many or the class of an expanded clone; other rows omit it.

v_gene: TRBV7-2; j_gene: TRBJ2-3; abundance: NA; d_gene: TRBD2; CDR3aa: CASSLTPGAGRTDTQYF; CDR3nt: TGTGCCAGCAGCCTGACCCCCGGAGCGGGAAGAACAGATACGCAGTATTTT
v_gene: TRBV6-5; j_gene: TRBJ2-1; abundance: few; d_gene: TRBD2; CDR3aa: CASSYSGLAGSDEQFF; CDR3nt: TGTGCCAGCAGTTACTCGGGACTAGCGGGCTCGGATGAGCAGTTCTTC
v_gene: TRBV4-1; j_gene: TRBJ2-7; abundance: NA; d_gene: TRBD1; CDR3aa: CASSIRDRGYEQYF; CDR3nt: TGCGCCAGCAGTATCCGGGACAGGGGCTACGAGCAGTACTTC
v_gene: TRBV5-6; j_gene: TRBJ1-4; abundance: few; d_gene: TRBD1; CDR3aa: CASSRDRGRVSEKLFF; CDR3nt: TGTGCCAGCAGCAGGGACAGGGGGCGCGTTAGTGAAAAACTGTTTTTT
v_gene: TRBV7-9; j_gene: TRBJ2-2; abundance: many; d_gene: NA; CDR3aa: CASTTVKSGTGELFF; CDR3nt: TGTGCCAGCACCACCGTCAAGTCGGGGACCGGGGAGCTGTTTTTT
v_gene: TRBV11-2; j_gene: TRBJ2-5; abundance: few; d_gene: NA; CDR3aa: CASSPFRQAGGETQYF; CDR3nt: TGTGCCAGCAGCCCCTTCCGACAGGCTGGGGGGGAGACCCAGTACTTC
v_gene: TRBV6-5; j_gene: TRBJ1-1; abundance: few; d_gene: NA; CDR3aa: CASNPKRALNTEAFF; CDR3nt: TGTGCCAGCAACCCAAAGAGGGCTTTGAACACTGAAGCTTTCTTT
v_gene: TRBV10-2; j_gene: TRBJ2-3; abundance: few; d_gene: TRBD1; CDR3aa: CASNEGAGDTQYF; CDR3nt: TGCGCCAGCAATGAGGGGGCGGGAGATACGCAGTATTTT
v_gene: TRBV20-1; j_gene: TRBJ2-3; abundance: few; d_gene: NA; CDR3aa: CSARDPNREYTDTQYF; CDR3nt: TGCAGTGCTAGAGATCCGAACAGGGAGTATACAGATACGCAGTATTTT
v_gene: TRBV7-8; j_gene: TRBJ1-1; abundance: many; d_gene: NA; CDR3aa: CASSLSRDTEAFF; CDR3nt: TGTGCCAGCAGCTTAAGCAGGGACACTGAAGCTTTCTTT
v_gene: TRBV10-3; j_gene: TRBJ2-3; abundance: few; d_gene: TRBD2; CDR3aa: CAISPYTSAPATDTQYF; CDR3nt: TGTGCCATCAGTCCCTATACTAGCGCTCCAGCCACAGATACGCAGTATTTT
v_gene: TRBV7-9; j_gene: TRBJ2-5; abundance: few; d_gene: NA; CDR3aa: CASSLVGGLETQYF; CDR3nt: TGTGCCAGCAGCTTAGTTGGAGGGCTGGAGACCCAGTACTTC
v_gene: TRBV6-1; j_gene: TRBJ2-5; abundance: NA; d_gene: NA; CDR3aa: CASSTGQNQETQYF; CDR3nt: TGTGCCAGCAGTACAGGACAGAACCAAGAGACCCAGTACTTC
v_gene: TRBV7-2; j_gene: TRBJ2-5; abundance: few; d_gene: NA; CDR3aa: CASSLRGASDQETQYF; CDR3nt: TGTGCCAGCAGCTTAAGAGGGGCTAGCGACCAAGAGACCCAGTACTTC
v_gene: TRBV2; j_gene: TRBJ1-5; abundance: NA; d_gene: NA; CDR3aa: CASSLGDSNQPQHF; CDR3nt: TGTGCCAGCAGTTTGGGGGATAGCAATCAGCCCCAGCATTTT
v_gene: TRBV12-3/TRBV12-4; j_gene: TRBJ2-2; abundance: many; d_gene: NA; CDR3aa: CASGQRYTGELFF; CDR3nt: TGTGCCAGCGGACAGCGGTACACCGGGGAGCTGTTTTTT
v_gene: TRBV4-1; j_gene: TRBJ2-2; abundance: NA; d_gene: NA; CDR3aa: CASSAGTGELFF; CDR3nt: TGCGCCAGCAGCGCCGGGACCGGGGAGCTGTTTTTT
v_gene: TRBV11-2; j_gene: TRBJ2-5; abundance: many; d_gene: NA; CDR3aa: CASSLGVDFYQETQYF; CDR3nt: TGTGCCAGCAGCTTAGGGGTGGATTTCTACCAAGAGACCCAGTACTTC
v_gene: TRBV29-1; j_gene: TRBJ2-5; abundance: many; d_gene: TRBD2; CDR3aa: CSVYSSGSAETQYF; CDR3nt: TGCAGCGTCTATTCTAGCGGGAGCGCAGAGACCCAGTACTTC
v_gene: TRBV11-2; j_gene: TRBJ2-3; abundance: many; d_gene: NA; CDR3aa: CASSRYTSTDTQYF; CDR3nt: TGTGCCAGCAGTAGGTATACTAGCACAGATACGCAGTATTTT
v_gene: TRBV12-3/TRBV12-4; j_gene: TRBJ1-1; abundance: few; d_gene: TRBD1; CDR3aa: CASSSTGRTEAFF; CDR3nt: TGTGCCAGCAGTTCGACAGGGCGCACTGAAGCTTTCTTT
v_gene: TRBV29-1; j_gene: TRBJ2-5; abundance: few; d_gene: TRBD1; CDR3aa: CSVIQDRGQHF; CDR3nt: TGCAGCGTCATACAGGACAGGGGGCAACACTTC
v_gene: TRBV5-4; j_gene: TRBJ2-3; abundance: few; d_gene: NA; CDR3aa: CASSLRPRTDTQYF; CDR3nt: TGTGCCAGCAGCTTGCGCCCACGCACAGATACGCAGTATTTT
v_gene: TRBV29-1; j_gene: TRBJ2-2; abundance: few; d_gene: TRBD2; CDR3aa: CSVALAGEGGELFF; CDR3nt: TGCAGCGTAGCGCTAGCGGGGGAGGGCGGGGAGCTGTTTTTT
v_gene: TRBV7-9; j_gene: TRBJ1-1; abundance: few; d_gene: NA; CDR3aa: CASSLDGGGKNTEAFF; CDR3nt: TGTGCCAGCAGCTTAGATGGGGGAGGGAAGAACACTGAAGCTTTCTTT
v_gene: TRBV20-1; j_gene: TRBJ2-2; abundance: many; d_gene: NA; CDR3aa: CSARKGGENTGELFF; CDR3nt: TGCAGTGCTAGAAAGGGGGGCGAGAACACCGGGGAGCTGTTTTTT
v_gene: TRBV25-1; j_gene: TRBJ2-2; abundance: NA; d_gene: NA; CDR3aa: CASRRLDTGELFF; CDR3nt: TGTGCCAGCAGGCGGTTGGACACCGGGGAGCTGTTTTTT
v_gene: TRBV20-1; j_gene: TRBJ2-7; abundance: NA; d_gene: TRBD2; CDR3aa: CSARDPRLAGYEQYF; CDR3nt: TGCAGTGCTAGAGATCCGAGACTAGCGGGATACGAGCAGTACTTC
v_gene: TRBV2; j_gene: TRBJ1-5; abundance: few; d_gene: TRBD1; CDR3aa: CASRGQGAFQPQHF; CDR3nt: TGTGCCAGCAGGGGACAGGGGGCATTTCAGCCCCAGCATTTT
v_gene: TRBV14; j_gene: TRBJ1-5; abundance: few; d_gene: TRBD1; CDR3aa: CASSQSWRDREKEPQHF; CDR3nt: TGTGCCAGCAGCCAGTCATGGCGGGACAGGGAAAAGGAGCCCCAGCATTTT
v_gene: TRBV3-1; j_gene: TRBJ2-1; abundance: many; d_gene: NA; CDR3aa: CASSPLRDEQFF; CDR3nt: TGTGCCAGCAGCCCGTTACGCGATGAGCAGTTCTTC
v_gene: TRBV20-1; j_gene: TRBJ2-7; abundance: many; d_gene: NA; CDR3aa: CSARDLKRGPYEQYF; CDR3nt: TGCAGTGCTAGAGATCTAAAAAGGGGACCCTACGAGCAGTACTTC
v_gene: TRBV24-1; j_gene: TRBJ2-7; abundance: few; d_gene: NA; CDR3aa: CATRGVGSGEQYF; CDR3nt: TGTGCCACCAGGGGAGTGGGTTCTGGCGAGCAGTACTTC
v_gene: TRBV12-3/TRBV12-4; j_gene: TRBJ2-3; abundance: many; d_gene: TRBD1; CDR3aa: CASSTGDTDTQYF; CDR3nt: TGTGCCAGCAGCACAGGGGACACAGATACGCAGTATTTT
v_gene: TRBV6-2/TRBV6-3; j_gene: TRBJ2-4; abundance: many; d_gene: TRBD2; CDR3aa: CASSFPPGLAGEENIQYF; CDR3nt: TGTGCCAGCAGTTTCCCACCGGGACTAGCGGGAGAAGAAAACATTCAGTACTTC
v_gene: TRBV11-3; j_gene: TRBJ2-1; abundance: NA; d_gene: TRBD2; CDR3aa: CASSIGTSGREGQFF; CDR3nt: TGTGCCAGCAGCATAGGGACTAGCGGGAGAGAGGGGCAGTTCTTC
v_gene: TRBV18; j_gene: TRBJ2-3; abundance: NA; d_gene: NA; CDR3aa: CASSPPGRASTDTQYF; CDR3nt: TGTGCCAGCTCACCACCCGGACGAGCTAGCACAGATACGCAGTATTTT
v_gene: TRBV7-9; j_gene: TRBJ2-5; abundance: few; d_gene: NA; CDR3aa: CASRLGGEARETQYF; CDR3nt: TGTGCCAGCAGACTCGGCGGGGAAGCTCGGGAGACCCAGTACTTC
v_gene: TRBV27; j_gene: TRBJ1-5; abundance: NA; d_gene: NA; CDR3aa: CASSLKAEYSNQPQHF; CDR3nt: TGTGCCAGCAGTCTCAAGGCGGAATACAGCAATCAGCCCCAGCATTTT
v_gene: TRBV10-3; j_gene: TRBJ2-7; abundance: many; d_gene: TRBD2; CDR3aa: CATREGGEAYEQYF; CDR3nt: TGTGCCACCCGGGAGGGGGGAGAAGCCTACGAGCAGTACTTC
v_gene: TRBV6-6; j_gene: TRBJ2-3; abundance: few; d_gene: NA; CDR3aa: CASSRNPTTDTQYF; CDR3nt: TGTGCCAGCAGTCGGAACCCCACCACAGATACGCAGTATTTT
v_gene: TRBV3-1; j_gene: TRBJ2-7; abundance: many; d_gene: NA; CDR3aa: CASSHINSGQGPSGEQYF; CDR3nt: TGTGCCAGCAGCCACATAAATTCCGGTCAGGGGCCTTCGGGGGAGCAGTACTTC
v_gene: TRBV7-3; j_gene: TRBJ2-2; abundance: few; d_gene: NA; CDR3aa: CASSLTPENTGELFF; CDR3nt: TGTGCCAGCAGCTTAACCCCAGAGAACACCGGGGAGCTGTTTTTT
v_gene: TRBV7-2; j_gene: TRBJ2-1; abundance: NA; d_gene: NA; CDR3aa: CATQIERIYNEQFF; CDR3nt: TGTGCCACCCAGATTGAGCGGATCTACAATGAGCAGTTCTTC
v_gene: TRBV5-1; j_gene: TRBJ2-5; abundance: NA; d_gene: TRBD2; CDR3aa: CASSLRGGETQYF; CDR3nt: TGCGCCAGCAGCTTGCGGGGGGGCGAGACCCAGTACTTC